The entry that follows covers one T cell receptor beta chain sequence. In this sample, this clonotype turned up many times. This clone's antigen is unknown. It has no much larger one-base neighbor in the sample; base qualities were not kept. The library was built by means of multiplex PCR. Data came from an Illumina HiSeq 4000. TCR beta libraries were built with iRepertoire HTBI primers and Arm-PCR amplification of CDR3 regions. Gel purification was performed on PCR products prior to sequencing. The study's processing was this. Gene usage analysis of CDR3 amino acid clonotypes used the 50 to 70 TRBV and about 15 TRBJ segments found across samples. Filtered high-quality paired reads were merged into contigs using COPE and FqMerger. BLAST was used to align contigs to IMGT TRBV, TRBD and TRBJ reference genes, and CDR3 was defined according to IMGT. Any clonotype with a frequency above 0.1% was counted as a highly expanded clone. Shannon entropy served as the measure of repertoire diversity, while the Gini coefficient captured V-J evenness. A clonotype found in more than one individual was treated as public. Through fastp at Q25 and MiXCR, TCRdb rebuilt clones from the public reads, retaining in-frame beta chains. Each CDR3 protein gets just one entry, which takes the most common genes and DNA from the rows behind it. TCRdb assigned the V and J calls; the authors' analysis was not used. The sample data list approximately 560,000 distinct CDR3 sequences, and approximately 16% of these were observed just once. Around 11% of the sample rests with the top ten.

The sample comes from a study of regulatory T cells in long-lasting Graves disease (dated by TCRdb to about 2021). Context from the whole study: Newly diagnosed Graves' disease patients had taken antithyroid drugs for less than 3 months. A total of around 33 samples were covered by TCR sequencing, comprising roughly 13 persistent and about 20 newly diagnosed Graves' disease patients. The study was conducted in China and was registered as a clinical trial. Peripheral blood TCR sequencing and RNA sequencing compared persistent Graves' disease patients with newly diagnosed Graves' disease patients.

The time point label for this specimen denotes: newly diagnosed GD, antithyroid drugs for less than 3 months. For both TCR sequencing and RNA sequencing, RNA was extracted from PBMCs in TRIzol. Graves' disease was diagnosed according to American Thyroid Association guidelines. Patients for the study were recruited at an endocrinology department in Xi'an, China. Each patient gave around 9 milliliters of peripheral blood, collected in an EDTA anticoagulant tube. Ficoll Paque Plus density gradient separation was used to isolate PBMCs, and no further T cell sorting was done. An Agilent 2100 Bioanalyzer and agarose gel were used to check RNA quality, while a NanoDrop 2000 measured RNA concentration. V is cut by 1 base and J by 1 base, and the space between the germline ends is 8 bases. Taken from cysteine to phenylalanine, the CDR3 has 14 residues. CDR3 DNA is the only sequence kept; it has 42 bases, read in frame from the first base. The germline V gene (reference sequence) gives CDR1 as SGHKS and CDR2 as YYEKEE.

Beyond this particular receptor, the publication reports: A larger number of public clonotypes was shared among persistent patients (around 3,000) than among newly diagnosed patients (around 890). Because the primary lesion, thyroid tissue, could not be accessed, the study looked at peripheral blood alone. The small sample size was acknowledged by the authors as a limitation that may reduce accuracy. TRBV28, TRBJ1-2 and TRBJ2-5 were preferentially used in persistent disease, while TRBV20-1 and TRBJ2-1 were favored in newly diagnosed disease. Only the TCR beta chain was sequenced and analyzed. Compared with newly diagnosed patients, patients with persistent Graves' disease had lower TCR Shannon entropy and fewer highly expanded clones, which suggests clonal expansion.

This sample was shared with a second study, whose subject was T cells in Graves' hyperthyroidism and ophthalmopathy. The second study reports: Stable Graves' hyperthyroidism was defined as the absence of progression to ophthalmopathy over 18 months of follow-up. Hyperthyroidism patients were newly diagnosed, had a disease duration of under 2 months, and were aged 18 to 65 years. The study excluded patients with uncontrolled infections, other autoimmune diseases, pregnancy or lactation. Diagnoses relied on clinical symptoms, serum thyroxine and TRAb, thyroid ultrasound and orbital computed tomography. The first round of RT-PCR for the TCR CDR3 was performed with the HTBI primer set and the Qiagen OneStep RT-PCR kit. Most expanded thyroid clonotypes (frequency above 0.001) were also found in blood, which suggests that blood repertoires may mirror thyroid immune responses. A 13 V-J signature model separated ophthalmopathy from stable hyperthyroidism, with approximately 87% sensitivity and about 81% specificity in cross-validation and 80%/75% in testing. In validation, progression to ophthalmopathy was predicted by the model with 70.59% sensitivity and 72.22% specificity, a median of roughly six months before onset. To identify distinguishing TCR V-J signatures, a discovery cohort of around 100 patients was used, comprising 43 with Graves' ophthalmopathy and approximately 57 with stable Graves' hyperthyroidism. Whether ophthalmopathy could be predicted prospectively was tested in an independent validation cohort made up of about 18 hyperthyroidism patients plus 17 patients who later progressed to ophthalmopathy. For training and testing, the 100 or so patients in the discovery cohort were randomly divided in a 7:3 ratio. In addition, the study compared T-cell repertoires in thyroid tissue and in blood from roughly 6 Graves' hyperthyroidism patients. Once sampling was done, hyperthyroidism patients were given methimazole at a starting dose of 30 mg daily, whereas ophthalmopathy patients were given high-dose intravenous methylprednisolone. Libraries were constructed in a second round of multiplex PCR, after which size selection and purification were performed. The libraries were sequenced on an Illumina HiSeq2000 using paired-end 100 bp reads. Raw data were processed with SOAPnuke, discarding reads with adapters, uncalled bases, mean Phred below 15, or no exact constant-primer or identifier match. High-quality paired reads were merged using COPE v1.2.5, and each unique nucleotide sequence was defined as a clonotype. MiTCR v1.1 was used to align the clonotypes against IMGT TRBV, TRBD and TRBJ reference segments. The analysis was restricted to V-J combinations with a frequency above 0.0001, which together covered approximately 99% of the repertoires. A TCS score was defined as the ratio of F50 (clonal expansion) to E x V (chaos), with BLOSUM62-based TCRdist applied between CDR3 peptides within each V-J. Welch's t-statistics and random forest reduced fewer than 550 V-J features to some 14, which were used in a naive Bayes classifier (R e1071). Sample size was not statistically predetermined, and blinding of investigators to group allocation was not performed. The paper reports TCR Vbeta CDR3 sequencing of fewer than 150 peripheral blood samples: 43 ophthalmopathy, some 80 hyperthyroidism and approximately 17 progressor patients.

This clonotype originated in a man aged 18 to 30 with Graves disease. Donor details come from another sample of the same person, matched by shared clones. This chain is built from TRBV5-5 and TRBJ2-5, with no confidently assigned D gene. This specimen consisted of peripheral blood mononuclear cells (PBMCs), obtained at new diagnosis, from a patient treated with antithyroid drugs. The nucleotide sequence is TGTGCCAGCAGCTTGAGGCCGTCCCAAGAGACCCAGTACTTC. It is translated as CASSLRPSQETQYF.